The 23 T cell receptor beta chains in this list originate from one sample, sequenced in a study of CD4 T cells in relation to SARS-CoV-2 and coronaviruses. Which antigens these TCRs recognize remains unknown. Sequencing was performed with immunoSEQ multiplex PCR; in TCRdb, only in-frame clones are kept and a portion is missing. The sample includes 15,000 to 20,000 clones, about 78% of them seen just once. Before the COVID-19 pandemic, during about 2011-2019, CD4+ T cells were taken from unexposed donors. The cells were cultured for 9 to 11 days before CD4+ T cells were isolated. The sample comprised CD4+ T cells from PBMCs, cultured in vitro. The source is a human donor in good health.

This chain joins TRBV19 and TRBJ2-7; 8 bases align to TRBD1. CDR1 is LNHDA, CDR2 SQIVND, per germline (reference sequence). The CDR3 contains 18 residues. The junction had 14 bases not matched to a gene; V was cut back by 3 bases and J by 1 base. The CDR3 region is CASSILPGTGQVSYEQYF. CDR3 in DNA: TGTGCCAGTAGTATCCTGCCGGGTACGGGACAGGTATCCTACGAGCAGTACTTC.

The V call is TRBV27, the J call TRBJ2-2; TRBD1 might be the D (6 bases). Germline lookup yields CDR1 MNHEY and CDR2 SMNVEV (reference sequence). This CDR3 spans 15 amino acids. V lost 5 bases and J lost 5, with 15 bases in between. The CDR3 protein is CASSQGPDRTGELFF. In nucleotides, the CDR3 is TGTGCCAGCAGTCAGGGGCCCGACCGTACCGGGGAGCTGTTTTTT.

The chain carries TRBV30 and TRBJ2-1; D possibly matches TRBD1 or TRBD2 (5 bases each). Trimming took 2 bases from V and 8 from J, leaving 16 bases between them. Germline V CDR1 and CDR2: GTSNPN, SVGIG (reference sequence). The CDR3 has 14 amino acids. Written as DNA, the CDR3 is TGTGCCTGGAGTCGGTGGGGGAGCTTGGATGAGCAGTTCTTC. Protein: CAWSRWGSLDEQFF.

This chain's CDR3 is CASSLTGLAGTYEQYF. The CDR3 nucleotides read TGTGCCAGCAGCTTAACGGGACTAGCGGGGACCTACGAGCAGTACTTC. J is TRBJ2-7 and V is TRBV7-3; 13 bases are shared with TRBD2. CDR1 SGHTA and CDR2 FQGTGA come from the germline V gene. With 0 bases clipped from V and 2 bases from J, the junction kept 1 base outside the gene matches. CDR3 length: 16 residues.

The V call is TRBV5-1, the J call TRBJ1-2; no reliable D call. CDR1 SGHRS and CDR2 YFSETQ come from the germline V gene. The CDR3 length is 14 residues. V was cut by 1 base and J by 4 bases, with 11 bases left in between. The CDR3 nucleotides are TGCGCCAGCAGCTTGTCTTCACAGATCTATGGCTACACCTTC. Translated, it gives CASSLSSQIYGYTF.

CDR3 region: CASSPDLHNQPQHF. The CDR3 nucleotides are TGTGCCAGCAGCCCGGATTTACATAATCAGCCCCAGCATTTT. The chain is built from TRBV6-5 and TRBJ1-5; D gene ambiguous. This CDR3 region has 14 residues. V lost 6 bases to trimming and J lost 4 bases, with 13 bases between them. Germline V lookup: CDR1 MNHEY, CDR2 SVGAGI.

This clone came up a few times. The chain carries TRBV19 and TRBJ1-1, with unresolved D. CDR1 is LNHDA, CDR2 SQIVND, per germline (reference sequence). The CDR3 extends over 10 amino acids. Trimming left V 8 bases short and J 8 bases short, with 9 bases between. CDR3 in amino acids: CASQGGEAFF. The CDR3 nucleotides are TGTGCCAGTCAAGGAGGAGAAGCTTTCTTT.

This chain uses TRBV12-5 with TRBJ2-7, with 8 bases matching TRBD1. The CDR3 length is 16 residues. Looked up from germline, CDR1 is LGHNT and CDR2 is FRNRAP. After removal of 0 bases from V and 5 bases from J, the junction contained 9 bases not matched to a gene. As DNA, the CDR3 is TGTGCTAGTGGTTTGGTACTTACAGGGGGGCCCCACGAGCAGTACTTC. Translation gives CASGLVLTGGPHEQYF. Combining the CDR3 with reference TRBV12-5 and TRBJ2-7 gives the whole variable domain DARVTQTPRHKVTEMGQEVTMRCQPILGHNTVFWYRQTMMQGLELLAYFRNRAPLDDSGMPKDRFSAEMPDATLATLKIQPSEPRDSAVYFCASGLVLTGGPHEQYFGPGTRLTVT.

V gene TRBV28 combines with J gene TRBJ1-2; no definite D call. Germline-derived CDR1 and CDR2 are MDHEN and SYDVKM. This CDR3 has 12 amino acids. Trimming took off 6 bases at V and 2 bases at J, with 7 bases between the two ends. This CDR3 reads CASRRVNYGYTF. CDR3 bases: TGTGCCAGCAGACGTGTGAACTATGGCTACACCTTC.

J is TRBJ2-2 and V is TRBV28; TRBD2 matches 10 bases. From germline, CDR1 is MDHEN and CDR2 SYDVKM. Trimming cost V 10 bases and J 3 bases; bases outside gene matches: 5. The CDR3 spans 14 residues. CDR3 loop: CATFGTSDTGELFF. The CDR3 bases are TGTGCCACCTTCGGGACTAGCGACACCGGGGAGCTGTTTTTT.

This chain connects TRBV6-5 to TRBJ1-1, with D hard to call. The V end was cut by 6 bases, the J end by 0 bases, with 8 bases between. CDR3 length: 13 residues. Per the germline V gene, CDR1 is MNHEY and CDR2 is SVGAGI. CDR3 loop: CASRTRVNTEAFF. DNA for the CDR3: TGTGCCAGCAGAACTAGGGTGAACACTGAAGCTTTCTTT.

This clone was counted a few times. The V call is TRBV12-3 or TRBV12-4, the J call TRBJ2-7; D not certain. The V and J ends lost 4 bases and 2 bases respectively, with 9 bases between them. The CDR3 has 13 amino acids. Here the CDR3 reads CASSWGGAYEQYF. In DNA, the CDR3 is TGTGCCAGCAGTTGGGGTGGCGCCTACGAGCAGTACTTC.

CDR3 DNA sequence: TGTGCCAGAAGCTTAGCGCTTGGGAAGGGGGCATACTGTGAAAAACTGTTTTTT. This sequence encodes CARSLALGKGAYCEKLFF. This rearrangement joins TRBV7-5 to TRBJ1-4; the table's D call, TRBD1, has no DNA check behind it. TRBV7-5 is labeled a pseudogene. The CDR3 covers 18 residues.

The chain carries TRBV7-3 and TRBJ2-4; TRBD2 is a possible D gene (6 bases). Trimming took 5 bases from V and 7 from J, leaving 24 bases between them. CDR1 is SGHTA, CDR2 FQGTGA, per germline. CDR3 length equals 17 residues. CDR3 in amino acids: CASSPVRDLPRSNIQYF. In nucleotides, the CDR3 is TGTGCCAGCAGCCCAGTGCGGGACCTCCCAAGGTCGAACATTCAGTACTTC.

This sequence joins TRBV2 and TRBJ2-1; D possibly corresponds to TRBD2 (6 bases). Trimming shortened V by 5 bases and J by 9 bases, and 23 bases separated the two germline ends. The CDR3 has 16 amino acids. Germline V gene sequence: CDR1 SNHLY, CDR2 FYNNEI. CDR3 loop: CASSYLPGVSQGEQFF. The CDR3 nucleotides read TGTGCCAGCAGTTATCTTCCGGGAGTGTCTCAGGGTGAGCAGTTCTTC.

The CDR3 nucleotides are TGTGCCAGCAGCCAAGGCACGTTCAAGTCTCAGTACTTC. This gives the protein CASSQGTFKSQYF. The chain links TRBV3-1 (or the pseudogene TRBV3-2) to TRBJ2-7; D ambiguous. Germline CDR1 LGHDT, CDR2 YNNKEL (reference sequence). The CDR3 totals 13 residues. V lost 1 base and J 10 bases, leaving 14 bases between the germline ends.

The genes are TRBV2 and TRBJ1-6; TRBD1 aligns across 9 bases. The length of the CDR3 is 16 residues. Per germline, CDR1 SNHLY and CDR2 FYNNEI. Trimming at V came to 5 bases and at J to 4 bases, leaving 6 bases not matched to a gene. CDR3 DNA: TGTGCCAGCAGTCAACAGGGGGCGCCTTATAATTCACCCCTCCACTTT. This translates into CASSQQGAPYNSPLHF.

The sample holds a few counts of this clone. The chain is built from TRBV1 and TRBJ2-7; TRBD1, the table's D call, was not compared with the DNA. TRBV1 is described as a pseudogene. CDR3 length: 18 amino acids. CDR3 sequence reads: CTSSQSKASGTDSYEQYF. The CDR3 DNA is TGCACCAGCAGCCAATCGAAGGCGTCGGGGACAGACTCCTACGAGCAGTACTTC.

The V gene is TRBV19, the J gene TRBJ1-5; 7 bases match TRBD1. Germline lookup yields CDR1 LNHDA and CDR2 SQIVND (reference sequence). This CDR3 is 14 amino acids long. Losses at the gene ends were 5 bases for V and 4 bases for J; bases not matched to a gene: 5. The DNA of the CDR3 is TGTGCCAGTAGTTCGGAACAGGGGAATCAGCCCCAGCATTTT. Amino acid sequence: CASSSEQGNQPQHF. The full variable domain, completed using reference TRBV19 and TRBJ1-5, is DGGITQSPKYLFRKEGQNVTLSCEQNLNHDAMYWYRQDPGQGLRLIYYSQIVNDFQKGDIAEGYSVSREKKESFPLTVTSAQKNPTAFYLCASSSEQGNQPQHFGDGTRLSIL.

V gene TRBV10-3 combines with J gene TRBJ1-3; D remains ambiguous. V was shortened by 4 bases and J by 3 bases, with 4 bases between the two germline ends. The CDR3 extends over 12 amino acids. CDR1 ENHRY and CDR2 SYGVKD come from the germline V gene. CDR3 nucleotide sequence: TGTGCCATCAGTGTTAATGGAAACACCATATATTTT. It specifies CAISVNGNTIYF.

This clone has a single count. The rearrangement links TRBV13 to TRBJ2-1; 7 bases agree with TRBD2. Trimming at V came to 2 bases and at J to 4 bases, leaving 14 bases not matched to a gene. There are 18 residues in the CDR3. Germline lookup yields CDR1 PRHDT and CDR2 FYEKMQ (reference sequence). CDR3 in DNA: TGTGCCAGCAGCTTATTTTGGCGTACCGGGACTAATTACAATGAGCAGTTCTTC. This codes for CASSLFWRTGTNYNEQFF.

This chain connects TRBV18 to TRBJ1-1, with a tentative D call TRBD1 (5 bases). Germline CDR1 reads KGHSH; CDR2 reads LQKENI. Trimming removed 2 bases at V and 1 base at J, with 8 bases between. This CDR3 comprises 14 residues. CDR3 DNA: TGTGCCAGCTCACCAGACAGAACGAACACTGAAGCTTTCTTT. Translation: CASSPDRTNTEAFF. Filled out from reference TRBV18 and TRBJ1-1, the complete variable domain reads NAGVMQNPRHLVRRRGQEARLRCSPMKGHSHVYWYRQLPEEGLKFMVYLQKENIIDESGMPKERFSAEFPKEGPSILRIQQVVRGDSAAYFCASSPDRTNTEAFFGQGTRLTVV.

The chain links TRBV15 to TRBJ1-1; perhaps TRBD1 as D (5 bases). From germline, CDR1 is LNHNV and CDR2 YYDKDF (reference sequence). Trimming left V 6 bases short and J 5 bases short, with 19 bases between. The CDR3 contains 15 residues. The chain's CDR3 is CATSPRRWGVTEAFF. DNA for the CDR3: TGTGCCACCAGTCCGAGGAGGTGGGGGGTGACTGAAGCTTTCTTT. The entire variable domain, with the rest obtained from reference TRBV15 and TRBJ1-1, is as follows: DAMVIQNPRYQVTQFGKPVTLSCSQTLNHNVMYWYQQKSSQAPKLLFHYYDKDFNNEADTPDNFQSRRPNTSFCFLDIRSPGLGDTAMYLCATSPRRWGVTEAFFGQGTRLTVV.